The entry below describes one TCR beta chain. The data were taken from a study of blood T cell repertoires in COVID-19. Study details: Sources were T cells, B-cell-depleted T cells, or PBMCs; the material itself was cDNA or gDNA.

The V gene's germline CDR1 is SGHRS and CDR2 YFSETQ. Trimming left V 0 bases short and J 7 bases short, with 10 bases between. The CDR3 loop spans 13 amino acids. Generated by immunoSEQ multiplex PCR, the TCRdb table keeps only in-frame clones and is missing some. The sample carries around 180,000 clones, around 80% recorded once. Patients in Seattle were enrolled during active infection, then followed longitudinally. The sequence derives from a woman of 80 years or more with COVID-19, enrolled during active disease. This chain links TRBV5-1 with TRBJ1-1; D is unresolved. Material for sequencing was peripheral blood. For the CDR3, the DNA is TGCGCCAGCAGCTTGGGCCCGGGTGGTGAAGCTTTCTTT. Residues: CASSLGPGGEAFF.